This TCR beta chain was obtained from a study of T cell responses to AZD1222 COVID-19 vaccine. Study-wide results and limits: Spike-specific TCR repertoires showed rising breadth and depth after two AZD1222 doses. It was only after the peak T cell response that any repertoires were sampled.

The germline CDR1 and CDR2 sequences are MDHEN and SYDVKM. V was clipped by 6 bases and J by 8 bases, with 19 bases between them. CDR3 length equals 14 residues. Sequencing was performed with immunoSEQ multiplex PCR; in TCRdb, only in-frame clones are kept and a portion is missing. The table includes about 120,000 clones, approximately 85% detected once. As regards this clone: Antigen: not known.

V usage is TRBV28 and J usage is TRBJ1-2, with D possibly TRBD1 on 6 matching bases. This receptor was taken from an adult in good health. The sample here was peripheral blood, taken on day 0 of MenACWY control vaccination. In nucleotides, the CDR3 is TGTGCCAGCAGCTTAAGTACAGGGATAGGGGGCTACACCTTC. Amino acids: CASSLSTGIGGYTF.